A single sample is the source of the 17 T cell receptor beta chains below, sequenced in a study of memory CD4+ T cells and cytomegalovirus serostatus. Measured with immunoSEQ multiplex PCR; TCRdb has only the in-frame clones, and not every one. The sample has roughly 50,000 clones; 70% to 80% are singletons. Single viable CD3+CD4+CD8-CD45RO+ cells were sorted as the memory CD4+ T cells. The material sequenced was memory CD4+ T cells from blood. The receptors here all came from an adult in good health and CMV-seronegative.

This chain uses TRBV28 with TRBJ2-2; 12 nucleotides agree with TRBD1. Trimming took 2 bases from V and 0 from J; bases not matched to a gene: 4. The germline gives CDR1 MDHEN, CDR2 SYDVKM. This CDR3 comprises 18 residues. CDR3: CASSLPGTGGPNTGELFF. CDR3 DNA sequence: TGTGCCAGCAGTTTACCCGGGACAGGGGGCCCGAACACCGGGGAGCTGTTTTTT. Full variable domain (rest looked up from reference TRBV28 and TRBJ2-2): DVKVTQSSRYLVKRTGEKVFLECVQDMDHENMFWYRQDPGLGLRLIYFSYDVKMKEKGDIPEGYSVSREKKERFSLILESASTNQTSMYLCASSLPGTGGPNTGELFFGEGSRLTVL.

The CDR3 here is CAWSAGVVQPQHF. CDR3 sequence (DNA): TGTGCCTGGAGTGCAGGGGTGGTTCAGCCCCAGCATTTT. This chain connects TRBV30 to TRBJ1-5; a possible D gene is TRBD1 (6 bases). The CDR3 loop spans 13 amino acids. Deletions cut 1 base from V and 6 bases from J, with 10 bases between. The germline gives CDR1 GTSNPN, CDR2 SVGIG (reference sequence).

The CDR3 bases are TGTGCCAGCAGTCTCTACCGTGGGACAGGGGGAAACACCATATATTTT. This translates into CASSLYRGTGGNTIYF. The rearrangement uses TRBV28 and TRBJ1-3, with 9 bases that match TRBD1. This CDR3 is 16 amino acids long. V shed 5 bases, J shed 4 bases, and the junction held 9 bases outside the gene matches. Looked up from germline, CDR1 is MDHEN and CDR2 is SYDVKM.

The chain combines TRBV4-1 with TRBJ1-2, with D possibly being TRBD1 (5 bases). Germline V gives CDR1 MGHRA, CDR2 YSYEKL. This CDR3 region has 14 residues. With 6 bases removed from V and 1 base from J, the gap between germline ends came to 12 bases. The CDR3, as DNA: TGCGCCAGCAGTAAAGAAGGGGTTAACTATGGCTACACCTTC. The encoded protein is CASSKEGVNYGYTF.

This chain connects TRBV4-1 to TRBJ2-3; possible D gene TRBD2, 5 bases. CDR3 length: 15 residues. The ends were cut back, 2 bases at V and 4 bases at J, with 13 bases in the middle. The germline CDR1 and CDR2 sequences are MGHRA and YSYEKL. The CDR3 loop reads CASSQRNLAADTQYF. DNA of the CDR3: TGCGCCAGCAGCCAAAGGAACCTAGCAGCAGATACGCAGTATTTT.

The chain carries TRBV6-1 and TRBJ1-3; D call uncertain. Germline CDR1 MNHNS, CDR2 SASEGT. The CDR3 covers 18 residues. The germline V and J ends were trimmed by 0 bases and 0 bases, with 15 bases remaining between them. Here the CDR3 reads CASSEAPARSSSGNTIYF. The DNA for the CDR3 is TGTGCCAGCAGTGAAGCCCCGGCCAGGTCCAGCTCTGGAAACACCATATATTTT.

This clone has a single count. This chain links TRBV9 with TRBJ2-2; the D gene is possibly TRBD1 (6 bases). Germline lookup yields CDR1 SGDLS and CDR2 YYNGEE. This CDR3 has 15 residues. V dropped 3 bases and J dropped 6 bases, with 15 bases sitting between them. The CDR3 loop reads CASSDIQGFPGELFF. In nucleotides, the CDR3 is TGTGCCAGCAGCGATATACAGGGTTTTCCCGGGGAGCTGTTTTTT.

Written as DNA, the CDR3 is TGTGCCAGCTCACCAGGAGACAGACATTCCACTGAAGCTTTCTTT. Its protein is CASSPGDRHSTEAFF. The V call is TRBV18, the J call TRBJ1-1, with D possibly matching TRBD1 (5 bases). The germline gives CDR1 KGHSH, CDR2 LQKENI. The CDR3 has 15 residues. V shed 2 bases and J shed 4 bases, with 14 bases lying between them. Supplemented by reference TRBV18 and TRBJ1-1, the full variable domain reads NAGVMQNPRHLVRRRGQEARLRCSPMKGHSHVYWYRQLPEEGLKFMVYLQKENIIDESGMPKERFSAEFPKEGPSILRIQQVVRGDSAAYFCASSPGDRHSTEAFFGQGTRLTVV.

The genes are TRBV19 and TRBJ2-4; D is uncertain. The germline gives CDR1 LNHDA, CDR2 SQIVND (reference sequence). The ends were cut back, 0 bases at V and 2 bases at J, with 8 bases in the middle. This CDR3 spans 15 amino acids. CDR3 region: CASSIDRDPKNIQYF. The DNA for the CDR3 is TGTGCCAGTAGTATAGATCGCGACCCCAAAAACATTCAGTACTTC. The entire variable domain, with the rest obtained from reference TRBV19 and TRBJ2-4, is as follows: DGGITQSPKYLFRKEGQNVTLSCEQNLNHDAMYWYRQDPGQGLRLIYYSQIVNDFQKGDIAEGYSVSREKKESFPLTVTSAQKNPTAFYLCASSIDRDPKNIQYFGAGTRLSVL.

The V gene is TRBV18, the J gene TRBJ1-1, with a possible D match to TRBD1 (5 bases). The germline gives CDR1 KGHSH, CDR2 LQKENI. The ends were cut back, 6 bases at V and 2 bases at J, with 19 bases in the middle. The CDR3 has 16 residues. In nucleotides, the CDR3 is TGTGCCAGCTCCCCGGTCCGGGGCAGGCTAAACACTGAAGCTTTCTTT. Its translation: CASSPVRGRLNTEAFF.

In nucleotides, the CDR3 is TGTGCCAGCAGCTTAGGGGCAGTTCCAACCTACGAGCAGTACTTC. It codes for CASSLGAVPTYEQYF. This chain connects TRBV11-2 to TRBJ2-7; D uncertain. CDR1 and CDR2 (germline): SGHAT, FQNNGV. Trimming shortened V by 1 base and J by 2 bases, and 12 bases separated the two germline ends. This CDR3 has 15 residues.

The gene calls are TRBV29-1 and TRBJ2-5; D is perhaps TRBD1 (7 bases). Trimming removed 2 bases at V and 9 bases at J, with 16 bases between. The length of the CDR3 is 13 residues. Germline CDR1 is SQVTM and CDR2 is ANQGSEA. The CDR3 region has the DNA TGCAGCGTTGAATTTGGGCAGGGGGAGGCCCAGTACTTC. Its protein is CSVEFGQGEAQYF.

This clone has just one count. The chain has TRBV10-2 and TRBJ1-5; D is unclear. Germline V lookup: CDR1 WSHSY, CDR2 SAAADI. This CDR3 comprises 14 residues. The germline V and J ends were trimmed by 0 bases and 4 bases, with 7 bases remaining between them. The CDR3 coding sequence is TGCGCCAGCAGTGAGTCAACCGAGAATCAGCCCCAGCATTTT. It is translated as CASSESTENQPQHF.

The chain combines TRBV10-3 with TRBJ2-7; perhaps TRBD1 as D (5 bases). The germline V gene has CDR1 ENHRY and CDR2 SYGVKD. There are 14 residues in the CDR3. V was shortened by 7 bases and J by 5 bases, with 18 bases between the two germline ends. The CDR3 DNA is TGTGCCATCAATTGGTCCAGGGATCGAAACGAGCAGTACTTC. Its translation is CAINWSRDRNEQYF.

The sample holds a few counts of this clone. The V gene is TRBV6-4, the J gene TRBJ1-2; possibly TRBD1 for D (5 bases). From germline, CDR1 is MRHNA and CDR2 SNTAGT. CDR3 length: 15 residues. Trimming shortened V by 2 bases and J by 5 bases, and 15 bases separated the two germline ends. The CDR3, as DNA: TGTGCCAGCAGTGACCCCGGGGCCGGGGAGTATGGCTACACCTTC. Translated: CASSDPGAGEYGYTF.

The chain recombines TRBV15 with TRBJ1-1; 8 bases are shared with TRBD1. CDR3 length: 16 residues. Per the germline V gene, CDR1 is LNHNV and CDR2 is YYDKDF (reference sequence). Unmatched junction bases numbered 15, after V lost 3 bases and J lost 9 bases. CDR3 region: CATSSRQGMRVAKAFF. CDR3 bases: TGTGCCACCAGCAGCCGACAGGGGATGAGAGTTGCAAAAGCTTTCTTT.

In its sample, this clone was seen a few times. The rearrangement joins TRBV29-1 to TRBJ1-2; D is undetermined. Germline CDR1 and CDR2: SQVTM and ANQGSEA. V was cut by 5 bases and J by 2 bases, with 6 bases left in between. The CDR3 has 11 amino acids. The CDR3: CSVHSNYGYTF. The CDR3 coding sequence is TGCAGCGTTCACTCCAACTATGGCTACACCTTC.